The clone carrying this TCR beta chain was seen more than once but under ten times. Its antigen is not known. CDR1 and CDR2 (germline): SQVTM, ANQGSEA. The CDR3 is 13 amino acids. After removal of 8 bases from V and 8 bases from J, the junction contained 11 bases not matched to a gene. This specimen comes from a study of beta chain features in type 1 diabetes. Study conclusions and caveats: There was no resolution here of whether HLA type influences TCRB rearrangement. In comparison with healthy donors, patients had naive, central memory and Treg TCRB repertoires that appeared more similar. Type 1 diabetes patients showed fewer insertions and more deletions at VDJ junctions.

The whole isolated RNA underwent reverse transcription, so sequencing captured expressed TCRB transcripts. Only in-frame clones appear in the TCRdb table, and some are missing; sequencing was by immunoSEQ multiplex PCR. The sample carries 500,000 to 700,000 clones, 15% to 19% recorded once. The sequenced material came from naive CD4+ T cells from blood. The chain uses TRBV29-1 and TRBJ2-1; 8 nucleotides line up with TRBD1. The receptor was isolated from a man younger than 35 in good health. The CDR3 sequence: CSWSQGARHEQFF. CDR3 bases: TGCAGCTGGAGCCAGGGGGCGAGGCATGAGCAGTTCTTC.